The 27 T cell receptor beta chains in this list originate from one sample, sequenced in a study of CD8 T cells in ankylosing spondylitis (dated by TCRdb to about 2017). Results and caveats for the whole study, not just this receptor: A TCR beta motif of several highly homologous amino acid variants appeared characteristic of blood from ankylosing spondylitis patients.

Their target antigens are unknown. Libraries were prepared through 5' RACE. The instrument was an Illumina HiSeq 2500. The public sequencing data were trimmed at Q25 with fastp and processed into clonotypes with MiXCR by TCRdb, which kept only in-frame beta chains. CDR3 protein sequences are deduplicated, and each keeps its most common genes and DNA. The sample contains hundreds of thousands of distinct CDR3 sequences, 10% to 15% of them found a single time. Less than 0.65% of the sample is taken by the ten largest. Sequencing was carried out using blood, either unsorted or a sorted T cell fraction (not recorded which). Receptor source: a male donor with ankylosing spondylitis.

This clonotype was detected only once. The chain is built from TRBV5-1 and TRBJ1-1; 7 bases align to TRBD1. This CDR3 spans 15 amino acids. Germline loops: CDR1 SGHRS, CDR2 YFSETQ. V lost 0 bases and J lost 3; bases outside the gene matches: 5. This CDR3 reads CASSLVDRPHTEAFF. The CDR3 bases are TGCGCCAGCAGCTTGGTGGACAGGCCCCACACTGAAGCTTTCTTT.

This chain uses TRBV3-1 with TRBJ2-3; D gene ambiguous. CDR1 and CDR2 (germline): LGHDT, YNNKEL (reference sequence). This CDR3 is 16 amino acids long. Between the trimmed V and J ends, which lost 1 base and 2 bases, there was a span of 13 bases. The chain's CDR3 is CASSQVALRNTDTQYF. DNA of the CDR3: TGTGCCAGCAGCCAAGTTGCCCTCCGGAACACAGATACGCAGTATTTT.

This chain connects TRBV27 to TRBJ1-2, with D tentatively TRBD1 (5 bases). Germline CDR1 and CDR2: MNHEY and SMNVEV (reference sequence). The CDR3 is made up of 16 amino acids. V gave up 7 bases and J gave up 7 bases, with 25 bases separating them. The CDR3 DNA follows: TGTGCCAGCAAGGCTTCCGGGGGTAGAGAACGACGTGGCTACACCTTC. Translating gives CASKASGGRERRGYTF.

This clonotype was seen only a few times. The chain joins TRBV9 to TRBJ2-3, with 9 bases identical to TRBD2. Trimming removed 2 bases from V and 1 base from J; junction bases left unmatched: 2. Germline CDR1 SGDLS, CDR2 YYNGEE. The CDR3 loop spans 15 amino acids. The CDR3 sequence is CASSVGLARTDTQYF. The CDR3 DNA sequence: TGTGCCAGCAGCGTGGGACTAGCCCGCACAGATACGCAGTATTTT.

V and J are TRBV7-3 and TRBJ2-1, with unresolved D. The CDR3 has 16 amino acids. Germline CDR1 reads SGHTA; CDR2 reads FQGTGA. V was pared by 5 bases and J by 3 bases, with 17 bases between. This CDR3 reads CASSLDGVGFYNEQFF. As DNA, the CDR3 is TGTGCCAGCAGCCTAGATGGGGTAGGGTTCTACAATGAGCAGTTCTTC.

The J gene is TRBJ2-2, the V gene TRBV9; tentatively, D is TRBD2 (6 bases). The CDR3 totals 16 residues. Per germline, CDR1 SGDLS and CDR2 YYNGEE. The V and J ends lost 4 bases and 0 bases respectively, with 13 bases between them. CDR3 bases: TGTGCCAGCAGCCCCCCCATAGCGGCGAACACCGGGGAGCTGTTTTTT. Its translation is CASSPPIAANTGELFF.

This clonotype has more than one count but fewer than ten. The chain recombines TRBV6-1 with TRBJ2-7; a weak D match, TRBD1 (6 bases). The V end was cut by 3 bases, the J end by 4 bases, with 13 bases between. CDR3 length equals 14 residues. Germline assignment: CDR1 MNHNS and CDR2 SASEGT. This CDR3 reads CASSDEEGTYEQYF. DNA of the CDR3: TGTGCCAGCAGTGATGAGGAAGGGACATACGAGCAGTACTTC.

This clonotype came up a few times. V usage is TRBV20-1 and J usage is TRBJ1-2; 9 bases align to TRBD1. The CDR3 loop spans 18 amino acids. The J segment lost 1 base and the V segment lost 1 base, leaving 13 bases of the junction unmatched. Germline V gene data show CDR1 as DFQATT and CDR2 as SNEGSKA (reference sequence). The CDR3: CSARVLDRGLKYNYGYTF. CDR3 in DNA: TGCAGTGCTAGAGTTCTGGACAGGGGACTTAAATATAACTATGGCTACACCTTC.

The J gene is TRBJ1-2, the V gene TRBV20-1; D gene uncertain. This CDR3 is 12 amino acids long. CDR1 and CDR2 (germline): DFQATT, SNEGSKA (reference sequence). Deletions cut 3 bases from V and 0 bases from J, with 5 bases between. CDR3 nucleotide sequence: TGCAGTGCTAGCCCCACTAACTATGGCTACACCTTC. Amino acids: CSASPTNYGYTF.

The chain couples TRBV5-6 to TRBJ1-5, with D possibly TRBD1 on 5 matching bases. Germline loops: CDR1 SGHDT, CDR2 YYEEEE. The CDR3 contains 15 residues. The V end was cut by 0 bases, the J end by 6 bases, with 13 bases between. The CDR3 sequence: CASSLDRGFSQPQHF. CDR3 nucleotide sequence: TGTGCCAGCAGCTTGGACCGGGGGTTCTCTCAGCCCCAGCATTTT. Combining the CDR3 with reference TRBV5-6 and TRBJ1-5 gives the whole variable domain DAGVTQSPTHLIKTRGQQVTLRCSPKSGHDTVSWYQQALGQGPQFIFQYYEEEERQRGNFPDRFSGHQFPNYSSELNVNALLLGDSALYLCASSLDRGFSQPQHFGDGTRLSIL.

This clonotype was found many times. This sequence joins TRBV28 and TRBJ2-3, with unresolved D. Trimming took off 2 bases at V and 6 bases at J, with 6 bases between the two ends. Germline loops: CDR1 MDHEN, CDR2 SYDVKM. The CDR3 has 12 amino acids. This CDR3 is CASSLLRDTQYF. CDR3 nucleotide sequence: TGTGCCAGCAGTTTACTTCGGGATACGCAGTATTTT.

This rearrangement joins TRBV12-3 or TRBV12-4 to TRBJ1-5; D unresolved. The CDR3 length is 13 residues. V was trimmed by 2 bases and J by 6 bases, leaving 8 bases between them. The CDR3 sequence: CASSLQDGQPQHF. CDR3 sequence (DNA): TGTGCCAGCAGTTTACAGGACGGTCAGCCCCAGCATTTT.

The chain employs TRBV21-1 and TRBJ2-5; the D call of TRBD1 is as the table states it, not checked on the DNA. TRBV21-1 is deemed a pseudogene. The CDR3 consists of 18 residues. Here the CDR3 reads CASSKGVPGQGGEETQYF. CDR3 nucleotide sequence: TGTGCCAGCAGCAAGGGCGTTCCGGGACAGGGAGGTGAGGAGACCCAGTACTTC.

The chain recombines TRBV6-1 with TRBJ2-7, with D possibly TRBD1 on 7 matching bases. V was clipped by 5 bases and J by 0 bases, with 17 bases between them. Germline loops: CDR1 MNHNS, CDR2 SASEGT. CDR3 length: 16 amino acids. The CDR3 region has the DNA TGTGCCAGCAGTCCCCAGGGGGGTCGTCTCTCCTACGAGCAGTACTTC. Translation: CASSPQGGRLSYEQYF.

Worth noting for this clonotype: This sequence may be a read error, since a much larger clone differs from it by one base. The CDR3 is CRGQGYEQFF. CDR3 sequence (DNA): TGCAGAGGTCAGGGCTATGAGCAGTTCTTC. V and J are TRBV20-1 and TRBJ2-1; D might be TRBD1 (5 bases). This CDR3 has 10 amino acids. Germline lookup yields CDR1 DFQATT and CDR2 SNEGSKA (reference sequence).

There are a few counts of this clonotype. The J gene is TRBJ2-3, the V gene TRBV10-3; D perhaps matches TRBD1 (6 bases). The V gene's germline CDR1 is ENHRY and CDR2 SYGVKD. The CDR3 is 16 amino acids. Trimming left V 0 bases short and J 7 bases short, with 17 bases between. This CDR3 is CAISESSRGYGNTQYF. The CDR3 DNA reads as TGTGCCATCAGTGAGTCGAGCAGGGGATATGGGAATACGCAGTATTTT.

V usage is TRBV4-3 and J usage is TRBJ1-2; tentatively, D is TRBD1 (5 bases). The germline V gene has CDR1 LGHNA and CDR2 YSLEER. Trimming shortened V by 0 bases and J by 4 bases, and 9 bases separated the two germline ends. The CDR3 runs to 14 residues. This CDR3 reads CASSQETGPYGYTF. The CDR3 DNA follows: TGCGCCAGCAGCCAAGAAACAGGTCCCTATGGCTACACCTTC.

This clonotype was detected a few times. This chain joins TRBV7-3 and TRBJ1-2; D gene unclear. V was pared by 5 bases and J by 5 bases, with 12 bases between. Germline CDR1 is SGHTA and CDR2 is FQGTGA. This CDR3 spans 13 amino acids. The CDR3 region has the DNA TGTGCCAGCAGCGTCTACAGTATTTATGGCTACACCTTC. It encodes CASSVYSIYGYTF.

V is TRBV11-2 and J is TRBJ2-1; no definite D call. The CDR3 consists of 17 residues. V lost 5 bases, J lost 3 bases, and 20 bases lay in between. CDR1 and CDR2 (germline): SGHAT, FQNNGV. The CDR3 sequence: CASSPSDLSKVYNEQFF. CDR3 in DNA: TGTGCCAGCAGCCCATCAGATCTCTCTAAGGTCTACAATGAGCAGTTCTTC.

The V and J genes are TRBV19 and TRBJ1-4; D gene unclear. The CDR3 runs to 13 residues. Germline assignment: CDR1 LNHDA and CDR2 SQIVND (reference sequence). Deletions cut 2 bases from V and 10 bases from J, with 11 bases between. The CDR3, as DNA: TGTGCCAGTAGTATACCGTCCGGCAGAAAACTGTTTTTT. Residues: CASSIPSGRKLFF.

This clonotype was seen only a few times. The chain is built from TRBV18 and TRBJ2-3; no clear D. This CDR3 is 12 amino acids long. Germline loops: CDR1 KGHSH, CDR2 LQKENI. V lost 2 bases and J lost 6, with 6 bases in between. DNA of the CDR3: TGTGCCAGCTCACCAGGGTTCGATACGCAGTATTTT. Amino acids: CASSPGFDTQYF.

CDR3 in DNA: TGTGCCAGCAGCGAGCTCTCAGGGGACACTGAAGCTTTCTTT. This gives the protein CASSELSGDTEAFF. The V call is TRBV9, the J call TRBJ1-1; D possibly corresponds to TRBD1 (6 bases). Trimming shortened V by 3 bases and J by 3 bases, and 12 bases separated the two germline ends. CDR1 and CDR2 from the germline V gene are SGDLS and YYNGEE. This CDR3 comprises 14 residues.

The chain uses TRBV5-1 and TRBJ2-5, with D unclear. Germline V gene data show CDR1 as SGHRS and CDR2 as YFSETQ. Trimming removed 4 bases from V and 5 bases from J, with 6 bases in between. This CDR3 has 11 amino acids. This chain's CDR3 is CASSKDETQYF. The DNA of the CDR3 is TGCGCCAGCAGCAAAGATGAGACCCAGTACTTC.

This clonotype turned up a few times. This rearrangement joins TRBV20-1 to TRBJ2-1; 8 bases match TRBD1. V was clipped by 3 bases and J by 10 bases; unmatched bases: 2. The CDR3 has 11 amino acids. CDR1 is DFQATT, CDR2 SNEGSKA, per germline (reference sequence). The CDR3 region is CSASRTGEQFF. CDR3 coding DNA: TGCAGTGCTAGTCGGACAGGGGAGCAGTTCTTC.

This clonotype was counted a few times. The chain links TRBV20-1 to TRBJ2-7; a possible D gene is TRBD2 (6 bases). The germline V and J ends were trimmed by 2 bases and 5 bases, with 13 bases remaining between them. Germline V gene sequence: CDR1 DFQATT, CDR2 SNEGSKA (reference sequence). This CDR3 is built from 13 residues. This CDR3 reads CSARYGGINEQYF. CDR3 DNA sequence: TGCAGTGCTAGATATGGAGGGATCAACGAGCAGTACTTC.

The CDR3 loop reads CASSIHRTGGEETQYF. DNA for the CDR3: TGTGCCAGTAGTATTCACCGGACAGGGGGCGAAGAGACCCAGTACTTC. The rearrangement links TRBV19 to TRBJ2-5, with 11 nucleotides matching TRBD1. J gave up 3 bases and V 3 bases, and 6 bases lay outside the gene matches. CDR1 LNHDA and CDR2 SQIVND come from the germline V gene (reference sequence). This CDR3 spans 16 amino acids.

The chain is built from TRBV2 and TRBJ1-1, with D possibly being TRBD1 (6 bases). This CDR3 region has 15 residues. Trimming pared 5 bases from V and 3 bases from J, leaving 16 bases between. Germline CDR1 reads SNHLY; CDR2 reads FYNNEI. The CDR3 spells CASSLTGKLYTEAFF. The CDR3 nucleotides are TGTGCCAGCAGTCTAACAGGGAAGCTCTACACTGAAGCTTTCTTT.